This passage covers 7 T cell receptor beta chains from one sample sequenced in a study of T cell changes during pregnancy in multiple sclerosis. Data came from immunoSEQ multiplex PCR; TCRdb stores just in-frame clones and leaves some out. The top ten hold under 9.5% of the sample, which has around 29,000 clones, more than 75% seen once. Here the sequenced sample was CD8+ T cells from peripheral blood mononuclear cells, taken after pregnancy. These receptor sequences come from a female donor with multiple sclerosis, enrolled in a pregnancy study.

The V call is TRBV15, the J call TRBJ1-1, with D possibly matching TRBD1 (6 bases). V was trimmed by 5 bases and J by 2 bases, leaving 18 bases between them. The CDR3 loop spans 16 amino acids. The germline V gene encodes CDR1 LNHNV and CDR2 YYDKDF (reference sequence). The CDR3 DNA follows: TGTGCCACCAGCGATCGGCCAGGGGAAATAAACACTGAAGCTTTCTTT. Translating it yields CATSDRPGEINTEAFF.

This chain links TRBV18 with TRBJ1-1; no firm D call. Germline V gives CDR1 KGHSH, CDR2 LQKENI. V dropped 3 bases and J dropped 3 bases, with 11 bases sitting between them. The CDR3 totals 14 residues. The CDR3 loop is CASSPLRGDTEAFF. The DNA for the CDR3 is TGTGCCAGCTCACCCTTACGGGGTGACACTGAAGCTTTCTTT. Using reference TRBV18 and TRBJ1-1 for the parts outside the CDR3, the full variable domain is NAGVMQNPRHLVRRRGQEARLRCSPMKGHSHVYWYRQLPEEGLKFMVYLQKENIIDESGMPKERFSAEFPKEGPSILRIQQVVRGDSAAYFCASSPLRGDTEAFFGQGTRLTVV.

This sequence joins TRBV5-4 and TRBJ2-3; 7 bases are shared with TRBD1. Per germline, CDR1 SGHNT and CDR2 YYREEE (reference sequence). CDR3 length equals 14 residues. Trimming removed 2 bases from V and 3 bases from J; junction bases left unmatched: 3. The CDR3 DNA is TGTGCCAGCAGCTTACCGACAGGGACAGATACGCAGTATTTT. Translating it yields CASSLPTGTDTQYF.

The genes are TRBV5-5 and TRBJ1-4, with D possibly being TRBD1 (5 bases). Trimming took off 4 bases at V and 5 bases at J, with 15 bases between the two ends. Germline CDR1 and CDR2: SGHKS and YYEKEE (reference sequence). This CDR3 contains 15 residues. CDR3 sequence reads: CASSIFGRTNEKLFF. CDR3 DNA: TGTGCCAGCAGCATATTCGGACGGACAAATGAAAAACTGTTTTTT.

The chain combines TRBV5-6 with TRBJ1-2; D call uncertain. The V end was cut by 1 base, the J end by 0 bases, with 10 bases between. Germline assignment: CDR1 SGHDT and CDR2 YYEEEE. The CDR3 is made up of 15 amino acids. The CDR3 reads CASSLWRVPNYGYTF. The CDR3 nucleotides read TGTGCCAGCAGCTTGTGGAGGGTACCTAACTATGGCTACACCTTC.

This chain connects TRBV6-6 to TRBJ2-7; no firm D call. The CDR3 contains 16 residues. Germline V gene sequence: CDR1 MNHNY, CDR2 SVGAGI (reference sequence). Trimming took off 0 bases at V and 0 bases at J, with 12 bases between the two ends. The CDR3 bases are TGTGCCAGCAGTTACTCGAAAATGAGTGCCTCCTACGAGCAGTACTTC. Translation gives CASSYSKMSASYEQYF.

The chain is built from TRBV11-2 and TRBJ2-2, with 9 bases fitting TRBD2. J was trimmed by 9 bases and V by 1 base; bases with no gene match: 6. This CDR3 spans 15 amino acids. Looked up from germline, CDR1 is SGHAT and CDR2 is FQNNGV. The DNA of the CDR3 is TGTGCCAGCAGCTTAGGCGGGGGGGCCATCAGGGAGCTGTTTTTT. Translated, it gives CASSLGGGAIRELFF.